The 7 T cell receptor beta chains below were found in one sample sequenced in a study of T cell responses to AZD1222 COVID-19 vaccine. Sequencing used immunoSEQ multiplex PCR; TCRdb keeps in-frame clones, though not all of them. The sample lists under 200,000 clones; more than 75% were seen once. Specimen: peripheral blood, collected 28 days after the second AZD1222 dose. The receptors were sampled from an adult who received the AZD1222 COVID-19 vaccine.

V gene TRBV6-5 combines with J gene TRBJ2-7; D is uncertain. The CDR3 contains 12 residues. Germline V gene sequence: CDR1 MNHEY, CDR2 SVGAGI. The V gene lost 6 bases and the J gene lost 3 bases, with 9 bases spanning the gap. CDR3 nucleotide sequence: TGTGCCAGCAGCCCGGACGACTACGAGCAGTACTTC. Amino acid sequence: CASSPDDYEQYF.

The V and J genes are TRBV4-2 and TRBJ1-5, with D possibly matching TRBD1 (5 bases). Germline V gene lookup returns CDR1 LGHNA and CDR2 YNFKEQ. The CDR3 runs to 14 residues. V dropped 0 bases and J dropped 8 bases, with 11 bases sitting between them. The CDR3 sequence is CASSQEGSQEPQHF. CDR3 coding DNA: TGTGCCAGCAGCCAAGAAGGGTCACAGGAGCCCCAGCATTTT.

The chain recombines TRBV19 with TRBJ2-5; D perhaps matches TRBD1 (6 bases). The V end was cut by 6 bases, the J end by 5 bases, with 19 bases between. This CDR3 has 15 amino acids. Per the germline V gene, CDR1 is LNHDA and CDR2 is SQIVND (reference sequence). The CDR3 nucleotides read TGTGCCAGTAGCCCTTCACCAGGGGTCCTGGAGACCCAGTACTTC. Translated, it gives CASSPSPGVLETQYF.

This chain joins TRBV28 and TRBJ2-2, with TRBD1 matching 12 bases. The CDR3 totals 15 residues. After removal of 6 bases from V and 7 bases from J, the junction contained 6 bases not matched to a gene. Germline CDR1 and CDR2: MDHEN and SYDVKM. This CDR3 reads CASSPGQGAGGELFF. The CDR3 DNA reads as TGTGCCAGCAGCCCGGGACAGGGGGCTGGCGGGGAGCTGTTTTTT.

The V and J genes are TRBV11-2 and TRBJ1-5; 8 nucleotides agree with TRBD1. The CDR3 is 14 amino acids. The trim removed 5 bases at V and 9 bases at J, leaving 9 bases unmatched. Per germline, CDR1 SGHAT and CDR2 FQNNGV. The CDR3 nucleotides are TGTGCCAGCAGCCTCAGGACAGGGCGTGGGCCCCAGCATTTT. Amino acids: CASSLRTGRGPQHF.

The chain is built from TRBV6-2 or TRBV6-3 and TRBJ1-1; D possibly corresponds to TRBD1 (6 bases). The CDR3 has 15 residues. V lost 2 bases and J 5 bases, leaving 15 bases between the germline ends. Germline values: CDR1 MNHEY, CDR2 SVGEGT. The CDR3 sequence: CASSYVPGEVTEAFF. CDR3 DNA sequence: TGTGCCAGCAGTTACGTCCCAGGGGAAGTGACTGAAGCTTTCTTT.

The chain links TRBV5-6 to TRBJ2-6; 8 nucleotides line up with TRBD1. After removal of 0 bases from V and 0 bases from J, the junction contained 8 bases not matched to a gene. Germline V gene sequence: CDR1 SGHDT, CDR2 YYEEEE. CDR3 length equals 19 residues. The CDR3 is CASSLEDRGTFSGANVLTF. The CDR3 nucleotides are TGTGCCAGCAGCTTGGAAGACAGGGGCACCTTCTCTGGGGCCAACGTCCTGACTTTC.